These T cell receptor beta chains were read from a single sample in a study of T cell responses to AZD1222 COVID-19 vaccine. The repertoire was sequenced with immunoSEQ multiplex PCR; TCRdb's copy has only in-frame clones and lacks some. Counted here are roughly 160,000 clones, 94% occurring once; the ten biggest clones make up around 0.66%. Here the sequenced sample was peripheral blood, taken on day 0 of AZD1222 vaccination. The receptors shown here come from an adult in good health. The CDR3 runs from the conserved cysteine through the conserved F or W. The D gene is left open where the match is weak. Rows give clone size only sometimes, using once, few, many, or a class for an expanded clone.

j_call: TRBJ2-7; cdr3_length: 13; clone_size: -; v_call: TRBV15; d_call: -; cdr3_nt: TGTGCCACCAGCAGTATATGGAACTACGAGCAGTACTTC; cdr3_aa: CATSSIWNYEQYF
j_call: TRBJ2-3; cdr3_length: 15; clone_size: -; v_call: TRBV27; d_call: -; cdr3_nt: TGTGCCAGCAGTTTATCCACAGTTGGGGCAGATACGCAGTATTTT; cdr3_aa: CASSLSTVGADTQYF
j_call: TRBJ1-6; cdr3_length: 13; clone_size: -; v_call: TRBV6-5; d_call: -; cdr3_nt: TGTGCCGGTGGGCAGGTTGGGTATTCACCCCTCCACTTT; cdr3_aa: CAGGQVGYSPLHF
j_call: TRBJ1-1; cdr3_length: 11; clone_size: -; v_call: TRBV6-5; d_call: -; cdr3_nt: TGTGCCAGCAGTCCGGGCGATGAAGCTTTCTTT; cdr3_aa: CASSPGDEAFF
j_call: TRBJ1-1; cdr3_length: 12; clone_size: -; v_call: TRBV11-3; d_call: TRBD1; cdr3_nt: TGTGCCAGCAGCCTTATGGGACAGGAAGCTTTCTTT; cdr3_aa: CASSLMGQEAFF
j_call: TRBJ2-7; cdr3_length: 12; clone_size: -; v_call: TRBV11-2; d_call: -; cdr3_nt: TGTGCCAGCAGCTTTTTCGGGGACGAGCAGTACTTC; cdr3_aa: CASSFFGDEQYF
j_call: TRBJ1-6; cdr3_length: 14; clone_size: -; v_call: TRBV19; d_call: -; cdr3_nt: TGTGCCAGTACCCAAGGCCAGGCTAATTCACCCCTCCACTTT; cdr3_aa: CASTQGQANSPLHF
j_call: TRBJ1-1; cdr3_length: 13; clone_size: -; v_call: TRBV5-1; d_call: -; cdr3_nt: TGCGCCAGCAGCTTGGCAGGGGTGACTGAAGCTTTCTTT; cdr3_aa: CASSLAGVTEAFF
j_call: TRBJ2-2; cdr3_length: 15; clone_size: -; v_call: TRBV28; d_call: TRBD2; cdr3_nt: TGTGCCAGCTCCAGGGCGGGAGGAGGGGCCGGGGAGCTGTTTTTT; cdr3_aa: CASSRAGGGAGELFF
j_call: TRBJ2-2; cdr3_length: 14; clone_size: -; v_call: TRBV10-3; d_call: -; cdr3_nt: TGTGCCATCAGAGAATTGCTGGACACCGGGGAGCTGTTTTTT; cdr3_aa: CAIRELLDTGELFF
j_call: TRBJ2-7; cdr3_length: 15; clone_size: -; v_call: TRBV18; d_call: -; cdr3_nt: TGTGCCAGCTCACCCCCGGATACAGCTATCTACGAGCAGTACTTC; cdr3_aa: CASSPPDTAIYEQYF
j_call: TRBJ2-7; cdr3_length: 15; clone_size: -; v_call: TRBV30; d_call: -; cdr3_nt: TGTGCCTGGAGTGATGCAGGGACTTTCTCCTACGAGCAGTACTTC; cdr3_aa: CAWSDAGTFSYEQYF
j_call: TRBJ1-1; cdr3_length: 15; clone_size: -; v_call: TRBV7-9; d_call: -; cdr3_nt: TGTGCCAGCAGCTTAGAGCAGGTTGGGGGCACTGAAGCTTTCTTT; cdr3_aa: CASSLEQVGGTEAFF
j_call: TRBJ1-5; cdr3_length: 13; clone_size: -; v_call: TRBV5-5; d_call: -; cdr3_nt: TGTGCCAGCAGCTTGTCGGGTAAGCAGCCCCAGCATTTT; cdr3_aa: CASSLSGKQPQHF
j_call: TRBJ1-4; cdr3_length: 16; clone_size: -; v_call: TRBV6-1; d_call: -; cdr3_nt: TGTGCCAGCAGTGAAGCGGTAGGGGCGCAAGGGGAAAAACTGTTTTTT; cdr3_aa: CASSEAVGAQGEKLFF
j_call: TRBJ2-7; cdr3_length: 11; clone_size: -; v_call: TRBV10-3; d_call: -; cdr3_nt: TGTGCCATCATGGGTGGCTACGAGCAGTACTTC; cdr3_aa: CAIMGGYEQYF
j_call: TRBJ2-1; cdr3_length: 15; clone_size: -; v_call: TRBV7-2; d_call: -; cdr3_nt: TGTGCCAGCGGAACTACAGGGAGCCCTGCCAATGAGCAGTTCTTC; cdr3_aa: CASGTTGSPANEQFF
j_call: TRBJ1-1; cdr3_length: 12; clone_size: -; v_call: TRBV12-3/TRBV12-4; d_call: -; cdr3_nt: TGTGCCAGCAGTTTAAGGTCGGCTGAAGCTTTCTTT; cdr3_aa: CASSLRSAEAFF
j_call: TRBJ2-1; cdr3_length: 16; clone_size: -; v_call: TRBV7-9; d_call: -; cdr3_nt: TGTGCCAGCAGCGACCTAGCGCAGAGCTCCTACAATGAGCAGTTCTTC; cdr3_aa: CASSDLAQSSYNEQFF
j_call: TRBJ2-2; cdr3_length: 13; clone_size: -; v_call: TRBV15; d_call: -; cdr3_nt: TGTGCCACCAGCAGAGATGTCCACGGGGAGCTGTTTTTT; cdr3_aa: CATSRDVHGELFF
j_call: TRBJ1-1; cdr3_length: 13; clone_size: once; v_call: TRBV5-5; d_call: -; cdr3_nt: TGTGCCAGCAGCTTTGCCCCCGGTGGGGAAGCTTTCTTT; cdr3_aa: CASSFAPGGEAFF
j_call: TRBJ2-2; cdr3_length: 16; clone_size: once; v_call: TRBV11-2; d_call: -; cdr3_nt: TGTGCCAGCAGCCCCCTGGGGGGCAGAAACACCGGGGAGCTGTTTTTT; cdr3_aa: CASSPLGGRNTGELFF
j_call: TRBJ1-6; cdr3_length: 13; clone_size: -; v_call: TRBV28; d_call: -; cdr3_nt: TGTGCCAGCAGTCTAGGGCAGGTCGAACTCCTCCACTTT; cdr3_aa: CASSLGQVELLHF
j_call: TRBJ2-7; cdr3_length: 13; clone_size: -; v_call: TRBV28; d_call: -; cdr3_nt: TGTGCCACCAACCGGGACCGCTCCTACGAGCAGTACTTC; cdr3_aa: CATNRDRSYEQYF
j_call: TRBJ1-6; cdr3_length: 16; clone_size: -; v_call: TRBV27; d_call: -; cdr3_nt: TGTGCCAGCAGTCCCAGACCTGGCTCCTATAATTCACCCCTCCACTTT; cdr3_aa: CASSPRPGSYNSPLHF
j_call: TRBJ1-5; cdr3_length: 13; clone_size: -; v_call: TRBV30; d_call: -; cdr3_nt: TGTGCCTGGAGTGTAATGGGGTCTCAGCCCCAGCATTTT; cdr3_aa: CAWSVMGSQPQHF
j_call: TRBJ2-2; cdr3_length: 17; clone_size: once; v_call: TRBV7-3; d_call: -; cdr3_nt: TGTGCCAGCAGCTTAACGATTAAGGGACAGAACACCGGGGAGCTGTTTTTT; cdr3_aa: CASSLTIKGQNTGELFF
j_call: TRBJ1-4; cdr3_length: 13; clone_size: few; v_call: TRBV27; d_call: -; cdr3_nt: TGTGCCAGCAGTTTATTGGCGGGGGGGACACTGTTTTTT; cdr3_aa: CASSLLAGGTLFF
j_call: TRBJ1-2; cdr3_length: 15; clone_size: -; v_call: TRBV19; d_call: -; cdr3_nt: TGTGCCAGTAGTTTGCACAGGGAGAGTTTCTATGGCTACACCTTC; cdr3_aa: CASSLHRESFYGYTF
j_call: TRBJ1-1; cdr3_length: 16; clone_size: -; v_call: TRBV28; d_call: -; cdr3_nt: TGTGCCAGCCTTCCTCGCCCAGGGGAAGAAAACACTGAAGCTTTCTTT; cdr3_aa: CASLPRPGEENTEAFF
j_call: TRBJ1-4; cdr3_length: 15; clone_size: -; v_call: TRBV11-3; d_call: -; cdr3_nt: TGTGCCAGCAGCTTAGAGGGCCGTGGCAATGAAAAACTGTTTTTT; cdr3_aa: CASSLEGRGNEKLFF
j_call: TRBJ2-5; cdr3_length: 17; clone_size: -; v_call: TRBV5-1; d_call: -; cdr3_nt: TGCGCCAGCAGCTTGGGCGTTTCCGGCGGGAACCAAGAGACCCAGTACTTC; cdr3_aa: CASSLGVSGGNQETQYF
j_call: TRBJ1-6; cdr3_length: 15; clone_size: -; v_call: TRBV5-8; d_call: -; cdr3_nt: TGTGCCGGCGGTGCCGCCGTCTTTTTTAATTCACCCCTCCACTTT; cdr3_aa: CAGGAAVFFNSPLHF
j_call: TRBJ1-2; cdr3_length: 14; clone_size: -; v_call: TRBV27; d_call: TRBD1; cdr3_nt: TGTGCCAGCAGTGTCGACAGGGAGTTGTATGGCTACACCTTC; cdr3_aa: CASSVDRELYGYTF
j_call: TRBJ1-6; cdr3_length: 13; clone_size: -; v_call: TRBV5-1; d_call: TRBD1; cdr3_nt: TGCGCCAGCAGAACAGGGGGTTCTTCACCCCTCCACTTT; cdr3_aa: CASRTGGSSPLHF
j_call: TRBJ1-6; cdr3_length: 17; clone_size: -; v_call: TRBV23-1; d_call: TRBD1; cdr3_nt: TGCGCCAGTCCCCCACTTGAACAGGGGGCGCACAGATCACCCCTCCACTTT; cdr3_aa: CASPPLEQGAHRSPLHF
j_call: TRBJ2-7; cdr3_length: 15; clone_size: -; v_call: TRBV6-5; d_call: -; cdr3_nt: TGTGCCAGCAGTTACTCGACAACAGGGAATGACGAGCAGTACTTC; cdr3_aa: CASSYSTTGNDEQYF
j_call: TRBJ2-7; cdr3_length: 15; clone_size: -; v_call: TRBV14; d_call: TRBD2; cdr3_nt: TGTGCCAGCAGCTCCCCTGGTAGCGGGAGCTACGAGCAGTACTTC; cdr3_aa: CASSSPGSGSYEQYF
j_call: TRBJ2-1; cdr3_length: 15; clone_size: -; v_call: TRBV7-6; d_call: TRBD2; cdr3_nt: TGTGCCAGCAGCTCCTCCCTAGCGGCTCTAAATGGGCAGTTCTTC; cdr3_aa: CASSSSLAALNGQFF
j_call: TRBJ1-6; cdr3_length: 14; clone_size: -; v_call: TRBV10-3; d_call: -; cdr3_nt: TGTGCCATCAGTGCGGCCAGGGAAAGTTCACCCCTCCACTTT; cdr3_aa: CAISAARESSPLHF
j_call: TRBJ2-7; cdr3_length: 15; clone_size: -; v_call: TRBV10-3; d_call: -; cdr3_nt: TGTGCCATCAGTGGTCTGGGGCCCGAGGCGGTCGAGCAGTACTTC; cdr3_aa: CAISGLGPEAVEQYF
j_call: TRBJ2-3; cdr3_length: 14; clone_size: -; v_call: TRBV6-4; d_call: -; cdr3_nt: TGTGCCAGCAGTGAACCCGATGGATGGGGTACGCAGTATTTT; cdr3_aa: CASSEPDGWGTQYF
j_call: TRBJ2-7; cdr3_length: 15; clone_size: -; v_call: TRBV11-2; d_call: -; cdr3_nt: TGTGCCAGTAGCTTCCTAGGGACTTCCTCCTACGAGCAGTACTTC; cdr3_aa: CASSFLGTSSYEQYF
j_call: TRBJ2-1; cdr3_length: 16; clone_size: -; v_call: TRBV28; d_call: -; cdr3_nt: TGTGCCAGCAGCCGACCCCCGGGACAAATTTTCAATGAGCAGTTCTTC; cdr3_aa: CASSRPPGQIFNEQFF
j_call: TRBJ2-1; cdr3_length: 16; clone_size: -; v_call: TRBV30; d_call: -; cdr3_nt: TGTGCCTGGAGTGTACTTCGTCTTAGCTCCTACAATGAGCAGTTCTTC; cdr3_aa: CAWSVLRLSSYNEQFF
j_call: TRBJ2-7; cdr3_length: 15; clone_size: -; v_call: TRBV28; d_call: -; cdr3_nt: TGTGCCAGCAGTGACGGAGGGCAGAGACGCTACGAGCAGTACTTC; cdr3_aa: CASSDGGQRRYEQYF
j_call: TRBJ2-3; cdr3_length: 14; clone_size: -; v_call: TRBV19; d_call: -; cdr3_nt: TGTGCCACCCCCCCCCTGGGACCTGGAGATACGCAGTATTTT; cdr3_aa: CATPPLGPGDTQYF
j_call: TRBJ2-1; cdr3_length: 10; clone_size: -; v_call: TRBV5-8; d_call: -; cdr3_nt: TGTGCCAGCACCACGAATGAGCAGTTCTTC; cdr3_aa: CASTTNEQFF